This paragraph reports one T cell receptor beta chain. This CDR3 region has 16 residues. CDR1 is DFQATT, CDR2 SNEGSKA, per germline (reference sequence). UMI-labeled 5' RACE TRB cDNA libraries were prepared from the cells. With the 5' RACE reads reprocessed, TCRdb shows one record per CDR3 protein and no DNA. The repertoire table contains about 48,000 distinct CDR3 sequences. These data originate in a study of CXCR3-negative and CXCR3-positive naive CD8 T cells. Specimen: memory CD8+ T cells from blood. This TCR was recovered from a human donor in good health. Some clones in this sample may be carry-over from other donors' samples. The chain uses TRBV20-1 and TRBJ1-1; lacking DNA, the TRBD1 call made by TCRdb goes unchecked. The CDR3 is CSATRRTGTGKTEAFF.